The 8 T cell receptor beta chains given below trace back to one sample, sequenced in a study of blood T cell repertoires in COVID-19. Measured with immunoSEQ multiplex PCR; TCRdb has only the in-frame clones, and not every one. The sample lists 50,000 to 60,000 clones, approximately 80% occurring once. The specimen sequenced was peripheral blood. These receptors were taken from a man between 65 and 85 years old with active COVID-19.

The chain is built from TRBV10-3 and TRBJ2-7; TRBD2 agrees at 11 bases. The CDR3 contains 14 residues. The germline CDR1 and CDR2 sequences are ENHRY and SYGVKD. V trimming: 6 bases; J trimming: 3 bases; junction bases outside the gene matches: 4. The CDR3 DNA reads TGTGCCATCAGGACTAGCGGGGAGGTCTACGAGCAGTACTTC. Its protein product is CAIRTSGEVYEQYF.

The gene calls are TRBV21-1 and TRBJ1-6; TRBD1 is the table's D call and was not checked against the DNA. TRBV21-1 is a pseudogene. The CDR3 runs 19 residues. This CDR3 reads CASSKPGHLNYSYNSPLHF. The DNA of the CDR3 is TGTGCCAGCAGCAAACCGGGACACCTAAACTACTCCTATAATTCACCCCTCCACTTT.

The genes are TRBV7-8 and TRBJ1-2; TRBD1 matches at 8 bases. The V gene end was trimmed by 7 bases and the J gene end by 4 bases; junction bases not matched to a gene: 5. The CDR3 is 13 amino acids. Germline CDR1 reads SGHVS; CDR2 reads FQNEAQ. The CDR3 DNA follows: TGTGCCAGCACCCAGGGACAGGCCTATGGCTACACCTTC. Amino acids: CASTQGQAYGYTF.

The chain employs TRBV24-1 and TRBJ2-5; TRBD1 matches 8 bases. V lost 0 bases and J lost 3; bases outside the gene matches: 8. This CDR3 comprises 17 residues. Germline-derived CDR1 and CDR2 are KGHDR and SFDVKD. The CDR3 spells CATSDLRYGQGKETQYF. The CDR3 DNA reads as TGTGCCACCAGTGATTTGCGTTACGGACAGGGAAAAGAGACCCAGTACTTC.

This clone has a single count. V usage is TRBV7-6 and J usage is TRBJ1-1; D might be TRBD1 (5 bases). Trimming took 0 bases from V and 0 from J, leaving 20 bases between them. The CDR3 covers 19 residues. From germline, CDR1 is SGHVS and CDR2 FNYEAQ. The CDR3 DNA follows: TGTGCCAGCAGCTTAGCGGAGTCGGGACTCTCGTTCATGAACACTGAAGCTTTCTTT. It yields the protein CASSLAESGLSFMNTEAFF.

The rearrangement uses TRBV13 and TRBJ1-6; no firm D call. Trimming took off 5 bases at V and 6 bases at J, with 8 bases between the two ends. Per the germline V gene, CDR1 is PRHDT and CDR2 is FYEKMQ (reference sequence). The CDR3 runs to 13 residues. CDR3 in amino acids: CASSPMINSPLHF. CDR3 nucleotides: TGTGCCAGCAGCCCTATGATTAATTCACCCCTCCACTTT.

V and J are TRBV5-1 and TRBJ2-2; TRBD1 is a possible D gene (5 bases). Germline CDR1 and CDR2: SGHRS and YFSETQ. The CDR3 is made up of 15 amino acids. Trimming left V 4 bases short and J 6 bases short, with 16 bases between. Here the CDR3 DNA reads TGCGCCAGCAGCGTCCAACAGGAGCTCTCCGGGGAGCTGTTTTTT. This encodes CASSVQQELSGELFF.

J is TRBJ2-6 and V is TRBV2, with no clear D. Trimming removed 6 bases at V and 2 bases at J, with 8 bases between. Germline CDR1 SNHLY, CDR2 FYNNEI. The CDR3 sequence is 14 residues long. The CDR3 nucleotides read TGTGCCAGCAGCCCACGGGCTGGGGCCAACGTCCTGACTTTC. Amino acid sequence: CASSPRAGANVLTF.